Listed here are 15 T cell receptor beta chains from one sample, sequenced in a study of early T cells in non-severe SARS-CoV-2 infection. TCRdb itself ran the 5' RACE reads through MiXCR, one entry per CDR3 protein. The sample consists of around 26,000 distinct CDR3 sequences, roughly 4.1% of them appearing once. The sample taken for sequencing was whole blood. These receptors were obtained from an adult who was a healthcare worker with PCR-confirmed SARS-CoV-2 infection or an uninfected control (not recorded which).

This clonotype was counted between two and nine times. The V call is TRBV11-2, the J call TRBJ2-3; D uncertain. The V end lost 0 bases, the J end lost 8 bases, and 18 bases lay between the germline ends. The germline V gene encodes CDR1 SGHAT and CDR2 FQNNGV. The CDR3 consists of 16 residues. DNA for the CDR3: TGTGCCAGCAGCTTAGATCCCCTATCTGAGCGAGGTACGCAGTATTTT. Translated: CASSLDPLSERGTQYF. Variable domain in full (rest from reference TRBV11-2 and TRBJ2-3): EAGVAQSPRYKIIEKRQSVAFWCNPISGHATLYWYQQILGQGPKLLIQFQNNGVVDDSQLPKDRFSAERLKGVDSTLKIQPAKLEDSAVYLCASSLDPLSERGTQYFGPGTRLTVL.

The sample holds many counts of this clonotype. V usage is TRBV7-6 and J usage is TRBJ1-5, with TRBD1 identical over 8 bases. Germline loops: CDR1 SGHVS, CDR2 FNYEAQ. The V and J ends lost 6 bases and 7 bases, in that order; junction bases with no gene match: 14. CDR3 size: 16 residues. The CDR3 loop reads CASSKQPQGAKQPQHF. The CDR3 region has the DNA TGTGCCAGCAGTAAACAACCGCAGGGGGCGAAGCAGCCCCAGCATTTT.

This clonotype was observed many times. This sequence joins TRBV13 and TRBJ2-5; 7 bases line up with TRBD1. Germline V lookup: CDR1 PRHDT, CDR2 FYEKMQ (reference sequence). This CDR3 is built from 14 residues. V was clipped by 1 base and J by 3 bases; unmatched bases: 2. The CDR3 region is CASSLEGAEETQYF. The DNA of the CDR3 is TGTGCCAGCAGCTTAGAGGGGGCAGAAGAGACCCAGTACTTC.

In its sample, this clonotype was seen many times. The chain is built from TRBV2 and TRBJ1-5; TRBD1 matches 11 bases. CDR3 length: 17 residues. Trimming cost V 8 bases and J 0 bases; bases outside gene matches: 9. Per germline, CDR1 SNHLY and CDR2 FYNNEI. CDR3 sequence (DNA): TGTGCCAGCGGGGGGACAGGGGGAAACTATAGCAATCAGCCCCAGCATTTT. Protein sequence: CASGGTGGNYSNQPQHF.

This clonotype was seen many times. This chain connects TRBV12-3 or TRBV12-4 to TRBJ2-1; the match to TRBD1 covers 7 bases. V shed 7 bases, J shed 4 bases, and the junction held 10 bases outside the gene matches. This CDR3 has 15 amino acids. CDR3 sequence reads: CASTSGTARYNEQFF. In DNA form, the CDR3 reads TGTGCCAGCACTTCCGGGACAGCACGTTACAATGAGCAGTTCTTC.

This clonotype was detected ten times or more. V and J are TRBV27 and TRBJ1-1; a weak D match, TRBD1 (6 bases). V was pared by 5 bases and J by 0 bases, with 13 bases between. The length of the CDR3 is 15 residues. CDR1 and CDR2 from the germline V gene are MNHEY and SMNVEV (reference sequence). Here the CDR3 reads CASSPFQGLNTEAFF. As DNA, the CDR3 is TGTGCCAGCAGTCCGTTTCAGGGGTTGAACACTGAAGCTTTCTTT.

This clonotype has at least ten counts. The chain joins TRBV10-3 to TRBJ2-5, with D possibly matching TRBD2 (5 bases). The CDR3 has 15 residues. Germline V gene data show CDR1 as ENHRY and CDR2 as SYGVKD. V was pared by 2 bases and J by 2 bases, with 12 bases between. CDR3 sequence: CAISEKETIQETQYF. In nucleotides, the CDR3 is TGTGCCATCAGTGAGAAAGAGACTATACAAGAGACCCAGTACTTC.

This rearrangement joins TRBV9 to TRBJ2-5; D might be TRBD1 or TRBD2, each matching 5 bases. This CDR3 region has 14 residues. Germline V gene lookup returns CDR1 SGDLS and CDR2 YYNGEE. The V end was cut by 0 bases, the J end by 3 bases, with 9 bases between. The CDR3 here is CASSVGGAEETQYF. In DNA form, the CDR3 reads TGTGCCAGCAGCGTAGGAGGGGCGGAAGAGACCCAGTACTTC.

This clonotype appeared many times. The chain uses TRBV3-1 and TRBJ2-7; TRBD2 agrees at 13 bases. V gave up 4 bases and J gave up 3 bases; unmatched junction bases: 0. This CDR3 is 14 amino acids long. Germline values: CDR1 LGHDT, CDR2 YNNKEL (reference sequence). The CDR3 bases are TGTGCCAGCAGCCGGACTAGCGGGAGCTACGAGCAGTACTTC. This encodes CASSRTSGSYEQYF.

This clonotype was seen many times. This chain links TRBV6-6 with TRBJ2-1; 13 bases are a match to TRBD2. Germline CDR1 is MNHNY and CDR2 is SVGAGI (reference sequence). J gave up 0 bases and V 5 bases, and 4 bases lay outside the gene matches. The CDR3 runs to 17 residues. DNA of the CDR3: TGTGCCAGCAGTACACTAGCGGGGGGGAGCTCCTACAATGAGCAGTTCTTC. Its translation: CASSTLAGGSSYNEQFF.

In this sample, this clonotype turned up many times. The V gene is TRBV29-1, the J gene TRBJ2-1; the D gene could be TRBD1 or TRBD2 (6 bases each). From germline, CDR1 is SQVTM and CDR2 ANQGSEA. Trimming pared 0 bases from V and 15 bases from J, leaving 12 bases between. This CDR3 has 11 amino acids. The CDR3 spells CSVEDRGAPFF. The CDR3 DNA reads as TGCAGCGTTGAAGATAGGGGGGCTCCGTTCTTC.

This clonotype was seen many times. The chain uses TRBV7-2 and TRBJ2-7; the D is unclear. Germline V CDR1 and CDR2: SGHTA, FQGNSA. This CDR3 contains 13 residues. V lost 7 bases to trimming and J lost 7 bases, with 17 bases between them. The CDR3 spells CASIPYRTREQYF. In nucleotides, the CDR3 is TGTGCCAGCATCCCTTATCGCACGAGGGAGCAGTACTTC.

This clonotype showed up many times. The V gene is TRBV12-3 or TRBV12-4, the J gene TRBJ1-1; 7 nucleotides align to TRBD1. The CDR3 sequence is 13 residues long. Trimming removed 7 bases from V and 1 base from J; junction bases left unmatched: 3. The CDR3 here is CASTRQGNTEAFF. In nucleotides, the CDR3 is TGTGCCAGCACCAGACAGGGGAACACTGAAGCTTTCTTT.

This clonotype was detected many times. V usage is TRBV18 and J usage is TRBJ1-6; TRBD1 aligns across 7 bases. V shed 3 bases and J 4 bases; nucleotides not matched to a gene: 3. CDR3 length: 15 amino acids. CDR1 and CDR2 from the germline V gene are KGHSH and LQKENI. DNA for the CDR3: TGTGCCAGCTCACCGGGACAGCAGTATAATTCACCCCTCCACTTT. This gives the protein CASSPGQQYNSPLHF.

This clonotype was seen repeatedly, ten times or more. The rearrangement uses TRBV20-1 and TRBJ2-5, with unresolved D. Germline lookup yields CDR1 DFQATT and CDR2 SNEGSKA (reference sequence). The CDR3 covers 15 residues. Deletions cut 0 bases from V and 1 base from J, with 12 bases between. The CDR3, as DNA: TGCAGTGCTAGAGATCTACTACTCCTCCAAGAGACCCAGTACTTC. Residues: CSARDLLLLQETQYF.